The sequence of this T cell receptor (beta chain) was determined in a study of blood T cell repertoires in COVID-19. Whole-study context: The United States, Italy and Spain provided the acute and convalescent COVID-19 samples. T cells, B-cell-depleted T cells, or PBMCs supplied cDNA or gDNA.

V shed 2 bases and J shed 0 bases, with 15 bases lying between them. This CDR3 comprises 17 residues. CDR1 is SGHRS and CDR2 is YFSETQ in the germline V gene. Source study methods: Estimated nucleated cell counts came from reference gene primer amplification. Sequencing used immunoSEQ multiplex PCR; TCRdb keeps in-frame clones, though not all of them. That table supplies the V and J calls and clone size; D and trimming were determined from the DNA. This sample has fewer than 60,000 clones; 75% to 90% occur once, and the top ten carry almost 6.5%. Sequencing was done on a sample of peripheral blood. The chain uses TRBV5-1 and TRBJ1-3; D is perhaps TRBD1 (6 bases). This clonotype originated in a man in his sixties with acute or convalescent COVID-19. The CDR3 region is CASSFQGSQASGNTIYF. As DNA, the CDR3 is TGCGCCAGCAGCTTCCAGGGGTCCCAAGCCTCTGGAAACACCATATATTTT.